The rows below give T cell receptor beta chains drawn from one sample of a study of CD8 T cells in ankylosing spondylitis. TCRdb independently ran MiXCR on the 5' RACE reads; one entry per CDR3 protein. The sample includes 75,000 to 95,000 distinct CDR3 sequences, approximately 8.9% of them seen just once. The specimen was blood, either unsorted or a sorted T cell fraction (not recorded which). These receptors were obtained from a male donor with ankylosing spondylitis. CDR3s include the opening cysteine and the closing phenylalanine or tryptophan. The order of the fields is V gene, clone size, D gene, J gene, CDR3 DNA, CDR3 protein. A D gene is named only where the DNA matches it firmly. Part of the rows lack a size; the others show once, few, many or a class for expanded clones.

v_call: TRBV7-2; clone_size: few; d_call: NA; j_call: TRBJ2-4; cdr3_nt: TGTGCCAGCAGCTTAGTGGGGGAGGGGGTTCAAAACATTCAGTACTTC; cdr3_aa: CASSLVGEGVQNIQYF
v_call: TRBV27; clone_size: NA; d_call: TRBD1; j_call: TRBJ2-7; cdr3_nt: TGTGCCAGCAGTGCCGGGACAGGGGTCGTCGAGCAGTACTTC; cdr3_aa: CASSAGTGVVEQYF
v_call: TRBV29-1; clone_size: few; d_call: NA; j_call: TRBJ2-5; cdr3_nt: TGCAGCGTTGAGCGCGACAGTTCCTCACCCCAAGAGACCCAGTACTTC; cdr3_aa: CSVERDSSSPQETQYF
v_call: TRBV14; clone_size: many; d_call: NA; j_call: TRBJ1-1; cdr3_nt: TGTGCCAGCAGCAAACGGGAGAGTCGATGGGGTGAAGCTTTCTTT; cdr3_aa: CASSKRESRWGEAFF
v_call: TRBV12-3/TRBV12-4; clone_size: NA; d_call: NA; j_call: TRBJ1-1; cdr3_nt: TGTGCCAGCAGTTATGTTGAACGTACTGAAGCTTTCTTT; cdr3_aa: CASSYVERTEAFF
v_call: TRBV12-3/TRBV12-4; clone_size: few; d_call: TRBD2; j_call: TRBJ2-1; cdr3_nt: TGTGCCAGCAGTAAACGACCGGGACTAGCGGACAATGAGCAGTTCTTC; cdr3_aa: CASSKRPGLADNEQFF
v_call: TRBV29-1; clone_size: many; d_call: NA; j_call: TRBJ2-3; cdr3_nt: TGCAGCGTTGTTCGCAGGGAAGGTACAGATACGCAGTATTTT; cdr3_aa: CSVVRREGTDTQYF
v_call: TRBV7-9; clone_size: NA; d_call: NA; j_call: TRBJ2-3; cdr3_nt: TGTGCCAGCAGCTTACTAACAGATACGCAGTATTTT; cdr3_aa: CASSLLTDTQYF
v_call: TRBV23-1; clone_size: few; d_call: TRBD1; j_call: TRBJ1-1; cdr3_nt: TGCGCCAGCTTGGAGGAGGGGGCGAACACTGAAGCTTTCTTT; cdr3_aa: CASLEEGANTEAFF
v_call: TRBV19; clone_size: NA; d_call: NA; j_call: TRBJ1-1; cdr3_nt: TGTGCCACAAAAGGGGGTTGGGACACTGAAGCTTTCTTT; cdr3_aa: CATKGGWDTEAFF
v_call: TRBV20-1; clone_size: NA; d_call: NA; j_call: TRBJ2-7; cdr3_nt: TGCAGTGCTAGAGAGGGTGGTTACGAGCAGTACTTC; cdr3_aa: CSAREGGYEQYF
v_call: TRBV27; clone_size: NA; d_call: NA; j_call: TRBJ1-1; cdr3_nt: TGTGCCAGCAGTTTATTAGGGGGAACAATCACTGAAGCTTTCTTT; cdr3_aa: CASSLLGGTITEAFF
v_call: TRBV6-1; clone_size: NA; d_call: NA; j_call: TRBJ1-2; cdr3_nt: TGTGCCAGCAGTGTTGGGACTAACTATGGCTACACCTTC; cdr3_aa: CASSVGTNYGYTF
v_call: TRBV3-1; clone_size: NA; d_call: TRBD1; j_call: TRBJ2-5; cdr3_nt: TGTGCCAGCAGCCGGGACAGGGCCCAAGAGACCCAGTACTTC; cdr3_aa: CASSRDRAQETQYF
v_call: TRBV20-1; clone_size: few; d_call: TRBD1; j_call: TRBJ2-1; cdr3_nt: TGCAGTGCTAGAGATAGAGGACAGGGGGCCCGTATCTCCTACAATGAGCAGTTCTTC; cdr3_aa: CSARDRGQGARISYNEQFF
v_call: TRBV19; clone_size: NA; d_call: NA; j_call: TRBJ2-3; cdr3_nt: TGTGCCAGTAGTCCGGAGGCGGGTACCACATCCACGCAGTATTTT; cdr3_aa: CASSPEAGTTSTQYF
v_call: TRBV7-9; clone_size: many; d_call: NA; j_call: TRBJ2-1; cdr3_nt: TGTGCCAGCAGCTTAGGAGACAATGAGCAGTTCTTC; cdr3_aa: CASSLGDNEQFF